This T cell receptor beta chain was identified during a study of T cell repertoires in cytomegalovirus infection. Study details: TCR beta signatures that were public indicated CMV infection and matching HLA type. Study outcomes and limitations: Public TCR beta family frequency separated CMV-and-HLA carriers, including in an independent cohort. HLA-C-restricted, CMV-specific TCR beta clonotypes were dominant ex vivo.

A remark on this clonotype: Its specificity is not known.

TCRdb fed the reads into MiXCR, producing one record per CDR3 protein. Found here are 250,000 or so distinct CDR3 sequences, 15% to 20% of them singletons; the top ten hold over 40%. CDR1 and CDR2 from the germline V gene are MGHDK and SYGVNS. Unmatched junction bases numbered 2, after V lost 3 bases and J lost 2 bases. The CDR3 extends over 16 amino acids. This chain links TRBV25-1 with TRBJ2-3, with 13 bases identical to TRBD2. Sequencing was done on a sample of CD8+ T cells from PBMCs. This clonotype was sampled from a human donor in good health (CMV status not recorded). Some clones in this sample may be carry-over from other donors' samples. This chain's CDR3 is CASSDGTSGVTDTQYF. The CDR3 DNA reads TGTGCCAGCAGTGACGGGACTAGCGGGGTCACAGATACGCAGTATTTT.